These T cell receptor beta chains were read from a single sample in a study of tumor-infiltrating lymphocytes in primary liver carcinoma. TCRdb processed the multiplex PCR reads anew with MiXCR; each CDR3 protein has one entry. Here the sample spans over 35,000 distinct CDR3 sequences, just under 75% being singletons. Sequenced sample: liver tumor tissue from sampling region 4. These TCRs come from a man aged 40-49 years with primary liver carcinoma and hepatitis B virus infection. The CDR3 runs from the conserved cysteine through the conserved F or W. D genes are given only for firm matches. Only part of the rows carry a size: once, few, many, or a class if the clone is expanded.

>TRBJ1-5|once|TRBV10-2|-
CASRESGLGMYQPQHF
TGCGCCAGTAGAGAGTCGGGGCTTGGGATGTATCAGCCCCAGCATTTT
>TRBJ2-1|-|TRBV29-1|TRBD2
CSVEFGSGRISDDQFF
TGCAGCGTTGAGTTCGGGAGCGGGAGGATATCCGATGATCAGTTCTTC
>TRBJ2-1|-|TRBV5-4|TRBD1
CANRRDRQNNEQLF
TGTGCCAACAGGAGGGACAGGCAGAACAATGAGCAGCTCTTC
>TRBJ1-2|-|TRBV4-2|-
CSSSQDFRTDGYTF
TGTTCCAGCAGCCAAGATTTCAGGACAGACGGTTACACCTTC
>TRBJ2-6|-|TRBV5-1|TRBD1
CASSVTGAHANILTF
TGCGCCAGCAGCGTAACAGGGGCGCATGCCAACATCCTGACTTTC
>TRBJ1-5|-|TRBV6-2/TRBV6-3|-
CACSFRPSNQPQHF
TGCGCCTGCAGTTTCCGACCTAGCAATCAGCCCCAGCATTTT
>TRBJ2-5|-|TRBV28|-
CASSSLDGDVETQYF
TGTGCCAGCAGTTCATTGGACGGGGATGTGGAGACCCAGTACTTC
>TRBJ2-1|-|TRBV11-3|-
CASSLVVSDNEQFF
TGTGCTAGCAGCTTAGTCGTCTCGGACAATGAGCAGTTCTTC
>TRBJ2-4|-|TRBV11-1|-
CASSFSGTNVTKNIQYF
TGTGCCAGCAGCTTTTCCGGGACAAACGTGACCAAAAACATTCAGTACTTC
>TRBJ1-4|medium-sized|TRBV12-3/TRBV12-4|TRBD1
CASGGTGNRNGLFF
TGTGCCAGCGGGGGGACAGGGAACCGAAACGGACTGTTTTTT
>TRBJ1-2|-|TRBV6-1|-
CASIYALGSGYTF
TGTGCCAGCATCTATGCGCTGGGAAGCGGCTACACCTTC
>TRBJ2-5|-|TRBV5-4|-
CVSSLGGVKETQYF
TGTGTCAGCAGCTTGGGGGGTGTGAAAGAGACCCAGTACTTC
>TRBJ2-7|-|TRBV5-1|-
CARSLMGRGF
TGCGCTAGAAGCTTGATGGGAAGGGGCTTC
>TRBJ1-5|few|TRBV29-1|-
CSVTEGQIGQPQHF
TGCAGCGTCACCGAGGGACAAATCGGTCAGCCCCAGCATTTT
>TRBJ2-5|-|TRBV5-1|TRBD2
CGSSLAGASGALRETQYF
TGCGGCAGCAGCTTGGCCGGGGCTAGCGGGGCCCTACGAGAGACCCAGTACTTC
>TRBJ2-4|-|TRBV11-1|TRBD2
CASSFPGTTGTINTQYF
TGTGCCAGCAGCTTTCCCGGGACTACCGGGACCATAAACACCCAGTACTTC
>TRBJ2-1|once|TRBV5-6|-
CVSSLDLAGIGDEQFF
TGTGTCAGTAGCTTGGATTTGGCGGGAATCGGCGATGAGCAGTTCTTC
>TRBJ2-3|-|TRBV29-1|TRBD2
CNVEDRKLEAGEVTDTQYF
TGCAACGTTGAGGACCGAAAACTAGAAGCGGGAGAGGTCACAGATACGCAGTATTTT
>TRBJ2-7|-|TRBV29-1|-
CSAEDPRVPWREQYF
TGCAGCGCTGAAGATCCGCGGGTCCCCTGGAGGGAGCAGTACTTC
>TRBJ2-7|-|TRBV11-1|-
CASSPDTYEQYF
TGTGCCAGCAGTCCAGACACCTACGAGCAATACTTC
>TRBJ2-2|-|TRBV10-1|-
CASSGGTDTGELFF
TGCGCCAGCTCGGGCGGCACAGACACCGGTGAGCTGTTTTTT
>TRBJ1-5|many|TRBV6-4|-
CASSDSGGNQPQHF
TGTGCCAGCAGTGACTCAGGGGGCAATCAGCCCCAGCATTTT
>TRBJ1-2|many|TRBV20-1|-
CSAGGPAGYGYTF
TGCAGTGCTGGAGGGCCAGCGGGCTATGGCTACACCTTC
>TRBJ1-4|few|TRBV7-6|-
CASSRRAGTNEKLFF
TGTGCCAGCAGCCGGAGGGCAGGAACTAATGAAAAACTGTTTTTT
>TRBJ2-1|-|TRBV14|-
CVSSAVSGWVNNEQFF
TGTGTGAGCAGTGCCGTATCGGGATGGGTAAACAATGAGCAGTTCTTC
>TRBJ2-5|-|TRBV25-1|-
CDSSELTGGASQETQYF
TGTGACAGCAGTGAACTGACAGGCGGCGCGTCTCAAGAGACCCAGTACTTC
>TRBJ2-1|few|TRBV7-2|-
CASGLRSSRSFF
TGTGCCAGCGGCCTTAGGTCTTCTAGGTCGTTCTTC
>TRBJ2-7|many|TRBV28|TRBD1
CASSYYYRDRGTYEQYF
TGTGCCAGCAGTTACTATTACCGGGACAGGGGCACCTACGAGCAGTACTTC
>TRBJ1-1|-|TRBV28|-
CASNRGGDMNTEAFF
TGTGCCAGCAATCGGGGGGGGGACATGAACACTGAAGCTTTCTTT
>TRBJ1-5|-|TRBV6-5|-
CASSLAGGADTQHF
TGTGCCAGCAGTTTGGCTGGAGGCGCAGATACGCAGCATTTT
>TRBJ1-1|-|TRBV7-9|-
CISSLAGGNTEAFF
TGTATCAGCAGCTTAGCGGGGGGAAACACTGAAGCTTTCTTT
>TRBJ2-7|-|TRBV11-2|-
CANRLNSYEQYF
TGTGCCAACAGATTGAACAGCTACGAGCAGTACTTC
>TRBJ2-4|medium-sized|TRBV7-8|-
CASSPLSSGLAKNIQYF
TGTGCCAGCAGCCCCCTTTCCAGCGGATTAGCCAAAAACATTCAGTACTTC
>TRBJ1-5|-|TRBV11-2|TRBD1
CASSSGTGGNQPKHF
TGTGCCAGCAGCTCTGGGACAGGGGGAAATCAGCCCAAGCATTTT
>TRBJ2-3|-|TRBV28|-
CASNRPAGGTDTQYF
TGTGCCAGCAACCGCCCAGCTGGGGGCACAGATACGCAGTATTTT
>TRBJ1-2|-|TRBV2|-
CTSNHPGGSNYGYTF
TGTACCAGCAATCATCCCGGGGGGTCTAACTATGGCTACACCTTC
>TRBJ2-3|-|TRBV6-1|-
CASKPSTGTQYF
TGTGCCAGTAAGCCCAGTACAGGTACGCAGTATTTT
>TRBJ1-2|once|TRBV11-1|-
CASSLVHSYGYTF
TGTGCAAGCAGCTTGGTCCATAGCTATGGCTACACCTTT
>TRBJ1-1|few|TRBV4-1|TRBD1
CASSQGDRERDIEALF
TGCGCCAGCAGCCAAGGTGACAGGGAAAGGGACATTGAAGCTCTCTTT
>TRBJ2-5|-|TRBV6-6|-
CASSYSRDLVTQNF
TGTGCCAGCAGTTACTCTAGGGACTTGGTAACCCAGAACTTC
>TRBJ2-7|-|TRBV7-9|TRBD1
CASSPGQCEQYF
TGTGCCAGCAGCCCGGGACAGTGCGAGCAGTACTTC
>TRBJ1-2|-|TRBV6-1|-
CASTTVPRNYGYIF
TGTGCTAGCACCACGGTCCCTCGGAACTATGGTTACATCTTC
>TRBJ2-2|-|TRBV28|-
CASTSVEGRPGELFF
TGTGCCAGCACTTCAGTCGAGGGCCGACCAGGGGAGCTGTTTTTT
>TRBJ2-7|-|TRBV28|-
CASSSPLMGYDEQYF
TGTGCAAGCAGCTCGCCCCTTATGGGTTACGACGAGCAGTACTTC
>TRBJ2-5|-|TRBV10-2|-
CASSEGLMGGWQETQYF
TGCGCCAGCAGTGAGGGACTAATGGGAGGATGGCAAGAGACCCAGTACTTC
>TRBJ1-5|few|TRBV28|-
CASSPVGGPQPKHF
TGTGCCAGCAGTCCTGTGGGGGGCCCTCAGCCCAAGCATTTT
>TRBJ2-4|-|TRBV11-1|TRBD2
CVNSFPGTSGTRNIQYF
TGTGTCAACAGCTTTCCCGGGACTAGTGGGACCAGAAACATTCAGTACTTC
>TRBJ1-3|-|TRBV7-9|-
CASGPPSGVNGNTIYF
TGTGCCAGCGGCCCACCCTCCGGGGTGAATGGAAACACCATATATTTT
>TRBJ2-1|once|TRBV6-6|-
CASTPGTNSEQFF
TGTGCCAGCACCCCAGGGACAAACAGCGAGCAGTTCTTC
>TRBJ2-5|-|TRBV7-8|-
CASSIGVRETQYF
TGTGCCAGCAGCATCGGGGTCCGGGAGACCCAGTACTTT
>TRBJ2-5|once|TRBV12-3/TRBV12-4|TRBD2
CASGLSGTETQYF
TGTGCCAGTGGCCTAAGCGGGACAGAGACCCAGTACTTC
>TRBJ2-5|-|TRBV5-5|-
CASSLGIEAQNF
TGTGCCAGCAGCTTGGGTATAGAGGCCCAGAACTTC
>TRBJ1-2|many|TRBV29-1|-
CSIEAEEGVDGYTF
TGCAGCATTGAAGCGGAAGAGGGGGTGGATGGCTACACCTTC
>TRBJ1-3|-|TRBV6-6|-
CASGPGWGSGNTIYF
TGCGCCAGCGGTCCCGGGTGGGGCTCTGGAAACACCATATATTTT